Each of the 21 T cell receptor beta chains below was sequenced from the same sample in a study of early T cells in non-severe SARS-CoV-2 infection. TCRdb reprocessed the 5' RACE reads via MiXCR and lists one record per CDR3 protein. This sample yields around 47,000 distinct CDR3 sequences, of which about 9.9% are seen a single time; 20% to 25% belongs to the top ten. The sample was whole blood. Receptor source: an adult who was a healthcare worker with PCR-confirmed SARS-CoV-2 infection or an uninfected control (not recorded which).

This clonotype has just a few counts. The V call is TRBV7-2, the J call TRBJ2-7; D gene unclear. The CDR3 is made up of 14 amino acids. Trimming took off 0 bases at V and 0 bases at J, with 6 bases between the two ends. Germline values: CDR1 SGHTA, CDR2 FQGNSA. The chain's CDR3 is CASSLALLSYEQYF. As DNA, the CDR3 is TGTGCCAGCAGCTTAGCCCTACTCTCCTACGAGCAGTACTTC.

This clonotype was counted only a few times. The chain couples TRBV20-1 to TRBJ2-4; 10 bases fit TRBD2. Germline CDR1 reads DFQATT; CDR2 reads SNEGSKA (reference sequence). With 5 bases clipped from V and 5 bases from J, the junction kept 3 bases outside the gene matches. CDR3 length: 13 amino acids. The CDR3 loop reads CSAPGTSENIQYF. Written as DNA, the CDR3 is TGCAGTGCTCCTGGGACTAGCGAAAACATTCAGTACTTC.

In its sample, this clonotype was seen many times. V gene TRBV6-5 combines with J gene TRBJ1-2, with a weak D call TRBD1 (6 bases). Trimming left V 5 bases short and J 14 bases short, with 15 bases between. CDR1 and CDR2 from the germline V gene are MNHEY and SVGAGI. The CDR3 totals 11 residues. CDR3 region: CASSTGQFQTF. The CDR3 bases are TGTGCCAGCAGTACCGGACAGTTCCAGACCTTC.

The V call is TRBV2, the J call TRBJ2-1; the match to TRBD2 covers 10 bases. CDR1 is SNHLY and CDR2 is FYNNEI in the germline V gene. J gave up 10 bases and V 6 bases, and 3 bases lay outside the gene matches. CDR3 length: 12 amino acids. The CDR3 here is CASRLAGREQFF. The CDR3 DNA is TGTGCCAGCAGACTAGCGGGGAGGGAGCAGTTCTTC.

The rearrangement uses TRBV6-5 and TRBJ1-3, with D uncertain. Trimming removed 2 bases from V and 0 bases from J, with 8 bases in between. CDR1 and CDR2 (germline): MNHEY, SVGAGI. This CDR3 spans 15 amino acids. CDR3 sequence reads: CASSYTPRSGNTIYF. The CDR3 nucleotides are TGTGCCAGCAGTTACACTCCCCGCTCTGGAAACACCATATATTTT.

The V gene is TRBV7-2, the J gene TRBJ2-7; maybe TRBD2 (5 bases). The germline gives CDR1 SGHTA, CDR2 FQGNSA. Trimming cost V 3 bases and J 6 bases, with 15 bases left between them. The CDR3 extends over 14 amino acids. CDR3 sequence reads: CASSFGNFRGEQYF. CDR3 nucleotides: TGTGCCAGCAGCTTCGGGAATTTCCGGGGCGAGCAGTACTTC.

At least ten counts were recorded for this clonotype. V gene TRBV14 combines with J gene TRBJ2-1; 8 bases fit TRBD2. Germline V lookup: CDR1 SGHDN, CDR2 FVKESK. J gave up 4 bases and V 4 bases, and 6 bases lay outside the gene matches. CDR3 length: 15 amino acids. DNA for the CDR3: TGTGCCAGCAGCCTAGAGCGGGAGTTGTACAATGAGCAGTTCTTC. Encoded protein: CASSLERELYNEQFF.

This clonotype was seen more than once but under ten times. J is TRBJ2-1 and V is TRBV29-1; maybe TRBD2 (5 bases). Trimming left V 4 bases short and J 5 bases short, with 9 bases between. CDR1 is SQVTM, CDR2 ANQGSEA, per germline. The CDR3 has 12 residues. CDR3 in DNA: TGCAGCGTTGGGGAGTTCGACAATGAGCAGTTCTTC. Protein: CSVGEFDNEQFF.

This clonotype occurred many times. The V and J genes are TRBV7-2 and TRBJ1-2; unclear D gene. The germline CDR1 and CDR2 sequences are SGHTA and FQGNSA. This CDR3 region has 13 residues. V was trimmed by 5 bases and J by 8 bases, leaving 15 bases between them. The CDR3 DNA sequence: TGTGCCAGCAGCCCTACGGGCCAGAGAGGCTACACCTTC. It is translated as CASSPTGQRGYTF.

V usage is TRBV7-9 and J usage is TRBJ2-3, with 12 positions matching TRBD2. The CDR3 is 18 amino acids. Germline V gene data show CDR1 as SEHNR and CDR2 as FQNEAQ (reference sequence). Losses at the gene ends were 5 bases for V and 3 bases for J; bases not matched to a gene: 12. CDR3 amino acids: CASSPPFRLAGVTDTQYF. CDR3 sequence (DNA): TGTGCCAGCAGCCCCCCCTTCCGACTAGCGGGAGTAACAGATACGCAGTATTTT.

This clonotype showed up many times. CDR3 coding DNA: TGTGCCAGCAGTCTTGAGACGGGGGGCTCCTACGAGCAGTACTTC. It is translated as CASSLETGGSYEQYF. V usage is TRBV3-2 and J usage is TRBJ2-7; the tabulated D call, TRBD1, remains unverified against the DNA. TRBV3-2 is a pseudogene. The CDR3 covers 15 residues.

This clonotype has a single count. A much larger clone sits a single nucleotide away, making a read error possible. No conserved phenylalanine or tryptophan is present at the end of the CDR3, so a read error is the likely explanation. This chain's CDR3 is CSARRNYEQYL. In DNA form, the CDR3 reads TGCAGTGCTAGAAGGAACTACGAGCAGTACCTC. The genes are TRBV20-1 and TRBJ2-7; D is ambiguous. Trimming stripped 2 bases from V and 3 bases from J, with 5 bases between. CDR3 length equals 11 residues. Germline CDR1 DFQATT, CDR2 SNEGSKA (reference sequence).

The rearrangement uses TRBV11-1 and TRBJ2-7; 10 positions agree with TRBD1. CDR3 length equals 15 residues. Germline V gene sequence: CDR1 SGHAT, CDR2 FQDESV (reference sequence). With 7 bases clipped from V and 0 bases from J, the junction kept 6 bases outside the gene matches. The CDR3 loop reads CASNHRDRGSYEQYF. CDR3 in DNA: TGTGCCAGCAACCACCGGGACAGGGGCTCCTACGAGCAGTACTTC.

The rearrangement joins TRBV12-3 or TRBV12-4 to TRBJ1-4; D remains unclear. V lost 6 bases and J lost 9, with 20 bases in between. This CDR3 has 15 residues. The CDR3 protein is CASSQGRERGKKLFF. DNA for the CDR3: TGTGCCAGCAGCCAAGGGAGGGAACGGGGAAAAAAACTGTTTTTT.

This clonotype was seen at least ten times. The chain recombines TRBV6-6 with TRBJ2-7, with TRBD1 identical over 7 bases. Germline V lookup: CDR1 MNHNY, CDR2 SVGAGI (reference sequence). Unmatched junction bases numbered 8, after V lost 6 bases and J lost 0 bases. This CDR3 is built from 15 residues. CDR3 amino acids: CASSYRQGNSYEQYF. Here the CDR3 DNA reads TGTGCCAGCAGCTATAGACAGGGCAACTCCTACGAGCAGTACTTC.

This clonotype was seen repeatedly, ten times or more. The chain carries TRBV20-1 and TRBJ1-4; D might be TRBD1 (5 bases). The length of the CDR3 is 13 residues. The germline V gene has CDR1 DFQATT and CDR2 SNEGSKA (reference sequence). V was pared by 4 bases and J by 8 bases, with 14 bases between. CDR3 loop: CSAILRQTEKLFF. As DNA, the CDR3 is TGCAGTGCTATCCTAAGACAGACCGAAAAACTGTTTTTT.

Ten or more counts support this clonotype. This rearrangement joins TRBV7-9 to TRBJ1-5, with a weak D call TRBD1 (5 bases). The CDR3 extends over 15 amino acids. With 5 bases removed from V and 9 bases from J, the gap between germline ends came to 20 bases. CDR1 is SEHNR and CDR2 is FQNEAQ in the germline V gene (reference sequence). The CDR3 coding sequence is TGTGCCAGCAGCCCCTTCTCCCCCTCTACAGGGCCCCAGCATTTT. Residues: CASSPFSPSTGPQHF.

The table lists this clonotype with many counts. The J gene is TRBJ1-4, the V gene TRBV7-9; possibly TRBD1 for D (6 bases). V shed 6 bases and J shed 6 bases, with 14 bases lying between them. CDR3 length equals 14 residues. Germline V gene data show CDR1 as SEHNR and CDR2 as FQNEAQ (reference sequence). Here the CDR3 DNA reads TGTGCCAGCAGGCTCACAGGGAGCGATGAAAAACTGTTTTTT. Translated: CASRLTGSDEKLFF.

This rearrangement joins TRBV20-1 to TRBJ2-5, with 8 nucleotides matching TRBD2. Trimming at V came to 1 base and at J to 1 base, leaving 8 bases not matched to a gene. The CDR3 length is 16 residues. Germline V gene data show CDR1 as DFQATT and CDR2 as SNEGSKA (reference sequence). The CDR3 region has the DNA TGCAGTGCTAGAGGGGGGGCTAGCGGGCCCCAAGAGACCCAGTACTTC. Amino acid sequence: CSARGGASGPQETQYF.

This clonotype came up a few times. This chain joins TRBV9 and TRBJ1-2, with D maybe TRBD1 (5 bases). This CDR3 region has 13 residues. Germline lookup yields CDR1 SGDLS and CDR2 YYNGEE. V was shortened by 3 bases and J by 1 base, with 7 bases between the two germline ends. The CDR3 sequence is CASSEGFNYGYTF. For the CDR3, the DNA is TGTGCCAGCAGCGAGGGGTTTAACTATGGCTACACCTTC.

This chain joins TRBV7-2 and TRBJ2-1, with 7 nucleotides matching TRBD2. The CDR3 consists of 12 residues. Looked up from germline, CDR1 is SGHTA and CDR2 is FQGNSA. The V gene end was trimmed by 3 bases and the J gene end by 7 bases; junction bases not matched to a gene: 0. Here the CDR3 DNA reads TGTGCCAGCAGCTTTAGCGGGAATGAGCAGTTCTTC. This codes for CASSFSGNEQFF.